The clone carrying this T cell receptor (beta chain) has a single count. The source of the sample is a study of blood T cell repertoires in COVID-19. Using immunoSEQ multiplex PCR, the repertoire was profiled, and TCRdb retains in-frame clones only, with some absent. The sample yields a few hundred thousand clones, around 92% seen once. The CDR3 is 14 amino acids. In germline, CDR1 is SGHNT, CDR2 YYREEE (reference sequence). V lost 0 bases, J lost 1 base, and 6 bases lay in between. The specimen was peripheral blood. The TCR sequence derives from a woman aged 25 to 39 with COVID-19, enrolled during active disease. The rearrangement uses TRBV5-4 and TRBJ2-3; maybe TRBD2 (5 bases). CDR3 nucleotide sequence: TGTGCCAGCAGCTTGGATAGCGGCACAGATACGCAGTATTTT. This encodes CASSLDSGTDTQYF.